This T cell receptor (beta chain) was retrieved from a study of vaccination effects on CD4 cells after COVID-19. Repertoires were generated with immunoSEQ multiplex PCR, while TCRdb's copy carries only in-frame clones and drops some. The data contain more than 35,000 clones, approximately 70% of them singletons. Note on this clone: The antigen remains unidentified.

V lost 5 bases and J lost 4; bases outside the gene matches: 8. The CDR3 runs 14 residues. Germline-derived CDR1 and CDR2 are SEHNR and FQNEAQ (reference sequence). Sequencing in the ViraFEST assay came after antigen-specific CD4+ T cells had been expanded with viral peptide pools, which were used to stimulate PBMC. The authors isolated CD4+ T cells after ten to eleven days of culture. The person had a PCR-confirmed SARS-CoV-2 infection during March to December 2020. The clonotype was recovered from a human donor who had a prior SARS-CoV-2 infection. Sequencing used CD4+ T cells from PBMCs cultured with a peptide pool, obtained before COVID-19 vaccination. V usage is TRBV7-9 and J usage is TRBJ2-7; 7 bases line up with TRBD1. The DNA of the CDR3 is TGTGCCAGCAGCCTTGACAGGGAATCTTACGAGCAGTACTTC. Encoded protein: CASSLDRESYEQYF.